This entry lists 28 T cell receptor beta chains sequenced from one sample in a study of T cells in Graves' hyperthyroidism and ophthalmopathy. Amplification yielded TCR beta CDR3 regions, with RNA transcripts as the source. HTBI primers were the set used in a first-round RT-PCR of the TCR CDR3. TCRdb re-called the multiplex PCR reads through MiXCR, storing one row per CDR3 protein. The sample has 300,000 to 400,000 distinct CDR3 sequences, approximately 15% seen once. The sample taken for sequencing was blood. The origin of the receptors is a woman aged 30 to 39 with Graves' hyperthyroidism.

This clonotype was seen ten or more times. The J gene is TRBJ2-2, the V gene TRBV7-2; TRBD2 matches 10 bases. V was pared by 4 bases and J by 4 bases, with 3 bases of the junction left unmatched. The CDR3 is made up of 15 amino acids. Germline V lookup: CDR1 SGHTA, CDR2 FQGNSA. CDR3 loop: CASSYLAGGTGELFF. CDR3 coding DNA: TGTGCCAGCAGCTACTTAGCGGGAGGCACCGGGGAGCTGTTTTTT.

The rearrangement joins TRBV27 to TRBJ2-6, with unresolved D. The germline V gene has CDR1 MNHEY and CDR2 SMNVEV (reference sequence). The V end lost 5 bases, the J end lost 1 base, and 15 bases lay between the germline ends. This CDR3 is 17 amino acids long. CDR3 sequence: CASSPFAPGSGANVLTF. As DNA, the CDR3 is TGTGCCAGCAGTCCCTTTGCCCCCGGTTCTGGGGCCAACGTCCTGACTTTC.

This clonotype has at least ten counts. The J gene is TRBJ1-1, the V gene TRBV18; D may be TRBD1 (6 bases). Germline V gene sequence: CDR1 KGHSH, CDR2 LQKENI. The ends were cut back, 1 base at V and 6 bases at J, with 12 bases in the middle. The CDR3 is 14 amino acids. As DNA, the CDR3 is TGTGCCAGCTCACCACAACAGGGCGATGCTGAAGCTTTCTTT. Protein sequence: CASSPQQGDAEAFF.

The chain links TRBV3-1 to TRBJ2-6, with unresolved D. This CDR3 spans 15 amino acids. V shed 7 bases and J shed 0 bases, with 10 bases lying between them. Germline CDR1 is LGHDT and CDR2 is YNNKEL (reference sequence). The CDR3 region is CASTQRISGANVLTF. Here the CDR3 DNA reads TGTGCCAGCACGCAACGGATCTCTGGGGCCAACGTCCTGACTTTC.

This clonotype was detected a few times. The chain recombines TRBV27 with TRBJ2-1, with D perhaps matching TRBD1 (6 bases). CDR3 length: 16 residues. From germline, CDR1 is MNHEY and CDR2 SMNVEV (reference sequence). The V and J ends lost 2 bases and 4 bases respectively, with 15 bases between them. The CDR3 loop is CASSLRQGQGYNEQFF. The CDR3 bases are TGTGCCAGCAGTTTAAGGCAGGGACAAGGATACAATGAGCAGTTCTTC.

Ten or more counts support this clonotype. Written as DNA, the CDR3 is TGTGCCAGCAGTTACTTGGGGGTTTCCACTGAAGCTTTCTTT. This gives the protein CASSYLGVSTEAFF. V usage is TRBV6-2 or TRBV6-3 and J usage is TRBJ1-1, with D possibly matching TRBD1 (5 bases). The V end lost 1 base, the J end lost 4 bases, and 10 bases lay between the germline ends. Germline assignment: CDR1 MNHEY and CDR2 SVGEGT. This CDR3 is 14 amino acids long.

This clonotype was found many times. J is TRBJ2-5 and V is TRBV18, with 8 bases aligning to TRBD1. The CDR3 contains 14 residues. V was pared by 6 bases and J by 7 bases, with 10 bases of the junction left unmatched. Per the germline V gene, CDR1 is KGHSH and CDR2 is LQKENI. CDR3 DNA: TGTGCCAGCTCGCTAACACAGGGGGTTCGGACCCAGTACTTC. Its protein product is CASSLTQGVRTQYF.

This clonotype came up once. The V gene is TRBV9, the J gene TRBJ2-7; D is unresolved. Trimming shortened V by 0 bases and J by 6 bases, and 10 bases separated the two germline ends. Germline V gives CDR1 SGDLS, CDR2 YYNGEE. The CDR3 loop spans 13 amino acids. The CDR3 loop is CASSVVPATEQYF. CDR3 nucleotide sequence: TGTGCCAGCAGCGTAGTCCCCGCTACCGAGCAGTACTTC.

This clonotype appeared many times. This chain uses TRBV12-3 or TRBV12-4 with TRBJ1-1, with D hard to call. CDR3 length equals 14 residues. The V and J ends lost 5 bases and 4 bases respectively, with 14 bases between them. The CDR3 sequence: CASSRRTVGTEAFF. As DNA, the CDR3 is TGTGCCAGCAGTCGGCGGACGGTAGGCACTGAAGCTTTCTTT.

This clonotype has a count of ten or more. The chain combines TRBV28 with TRBJ2-1; no reliable D call. Germline V CDR1 and CDR2: MDHEN, SYDVKM. The CDR3 runs to 13 residues. Deletions cut 2 bases from V and 2 bases from J, with 4 bases between. CDR3 in DNA: TGTGCCAGCAGTTTACTCCCCTACAATGAGCAGTTCTTC. Protein: CASSLLPYNEQFF. Filled out from reference TRBV28 and TRBJ2-1, the complete variable domain reads DVKVTQSSRYLVKRTGEKVFLECVQDMDHENMFWYRQDPGLGLRLIYFSYDVKMKEKGDIPEGYSVSREKKERFSLILESASTNQTSMYLCASSLLPYNEQFFGPGTRLTVL.

This clonotype was counted at least ten times. In nucleotides, the CDR3 is TGTGCCAGCAGTATAGAGGGGCCCACGAATACGCAGTATTTT. Its translation: CASSIEGPTNTQYF. This chain joins TRBV27 and TRBJ2-3; perhaps D is TRBD1 or TRBD2 (5 bases each). V lost 5 bases and J 7 bases, leaving 16 bases between the germline ends. This CDR3 comprises 14 residues. Germline assignment: CDR1 MNHEY and CDR2 SMNVEV (reference sequence).

This clonotype occurred many times. V gene TRBV7-9 combines with J gene TRBJ2-3; D uncertain. V was cut by 1 base and J by 0 bases, with 11 bases left in between. The CDR3 totals 16 residues. Germline-derived CDR1 and CDR2 are SEHNR and FQNEAQ (reference sequence). The CDR3 sequence: CASSLGWSSSTDTQYF. For the CDR3, the DNA is TGTGCCAGCAGCTTAGGGTGGTCCTCTAGCACAGATACGCAGTATTTT. The entire variable domain, with the rest obtained from reference TRBV7-9 and TRBJ2-3, is as follows: DTGVSQNPRHKITKRGQNVTFRCDPISEHNRLYWYRQTLGQGPEFLTYFQNEAQLEKSRLLSDRFSAERPKGSFSTLEIQRTEQGDSAMYLCASSLGWSSSTDTQYFGPGTRLTVL.

This clonotype was observed a few times. This chain connects TRBV5-6 to TRBJ2-3; 7 nucleotides match TRBD1. Germline loops: CDR1 SGHDT, CDR2 YYEEEE. V was pared by 4 bases and J by 3 bases, with 11 bases of the junction left unmatched. This CDR3 comprises 16 residues. CDR3: CASSLVEDRATDTQYF. CDR3 DNA sequence: TGTGCCAGCAGCCTGGTTGAAGACAGGGCTACAGATACGCAGTATTTT.

The rearrangement links TRBV20-1 to TRBJ1-1; 8 bases are a match to TRBD1. The germline V gene encodes CDR1 DFQATT and CDR2 SNEGSKA (reference sequence). The CDR3 is 16 residues long. The V and J ends lost 5 bases and 3 bases, in that order; junction bases with no gene match: 14. This CDR3 reads CSAPRQGALLYTEAFF. CDR3 coding DNA: TGCAGTGCTCCTAGGCAGGGGGCCCTCCTTTACACTGAAGCTTTCTTT.

This clonotype was picked up many times. The chain carries TRBV12-3 or TRBV12-4 and TRBJ1-5; TRBD1 is a possible D gene (5 bases). V lost 5 bases to trimming and J lost 5 bases, with 10 bases between them. The CDR3 runs 13 residues. CDR3 in DNA: TGTGCCAGCAGTGCCACAGGAGATCAGCCCCAGCATTTT. Its translation: CASSATGDQPQHF.

The chain employs TRBV5-6 and TRBJ2-1, with TRBD1 as a possible D gene (5 bases). This CDR3 is 14 amino acids long. Trimming took 2 bases from V and 2 from J, leaving 8 bases between them. Germline CDR1 and CDR2: SGHDT and YYEEEE. The CDR3 DNA reads TGTGCCAGCAGCTTCCAGGGCCCCTACAATGAGCAGTTCTTC. It codes for CASSFQGPYNEQFF.

The J gene is TRBJ1-1, the V gene TRBV27; a weak D match, TRBD1 (5 bases). The germline V and J ends were trimmed by 0 bases and 0 bases, with 8 bases remaining between them. This CDR3 spans 15 amino acids. Germline loops: CDR1 MNHEY, CDR2 SMNVEV (reference sequence). This chain's CDR3 is CASSLSQVLNTEAFF. The DNA for the CDR3 is TGTGCCAGCAGTTTATCACAGGTCCTGAACACTGAAGCTTTCTTT.

The chain is built from TRBV20-1 and TRBJ1-3; the D is unclear. Germline CDR1 and CDR2: DFQATT and SNEGSKA (reference sequence). The CDR3 loop spans 15 amino acids. V lost 1 base to trimming and J lost 1 base, with 11 bases between them. The CDR3: CSARGVPGSGNTIYF. Here the CDR3 DNA reads TGCAGTGCTAGAGGGGTTCCGGGATCTGGAAACACCATATATTTT.

The rearrangement joins TRBV18 to TRBJ2-7; D not certain. Germline assignment: CDR1 KGHSH and CDR2 LQKENI. The CDR3 extends over 14 amino acids. With 6 bases removed from V and 2 bases from J, the gap between germline ends came to 14 bases. The CDR3 protein is CASSIGRFPYEQYF. DNA for the CDR3: TGTGCCAGCTCGATTGGTAGGTTCCCCTACGAGCAGTACTTC.

This clonotype was found many times. The chain has TRBV7-9 and TRBJ1-3, with D maybe TRBD1 (5 bases). CDR3 length: 15 residues. V was pared by 10 bases and J by 2 bases, with 18 bases between. Per germline, CDR1 SEHNR and CDR2 FQNEAQ (reference sequence). The CDR3 nucleotides are TGTGCCACCCCCGGGCAGGGAGCCCCTGGAAACACCATATATTTT. Amino acids: CATPGQGAPGNTIYF.

V usage is TRBV18 and J usage is TRBJ2-5, with a tentative D call TRBD1 (6 bases). The CDR3 extends over 13 amino acids. V lost 6 bases to trimming and J lost 0 bases, with 8 bases between them. Per the germline V gene, CDR1 is KGHSH and CDR2 is LQKENI. CDR3: CASSGADQETQYF. The CDR3 coding sequence is TGTGCCAGCTCGGGGGCCGACCAAGAGACCCAGTACTTC.

A few counts support this clonotype. The V gene is TRBV5-5, the J gene TRBJ1-1, with 7 bases lining up with TRBD1. V gave up 4 bases and J gave up 3 bases; unmatched junction bases: 6. This CDR3 contains 14 residues. Germline lookup yields CDR1 SGHKS and CDR2 YYEKEE (reference sequence). The CDR3 is CASSIQGDDTEAFF. The CDR3 DNA follows: TGTGCCAGCAGCATTCAGGGGGACGACACTGAAGCTTTCTTT. The variable domain in full, completed from reference TRBV5-5 and TRBJ1-1, reads DAGVTQSPTHLIKTRGQQVTLRCSPISGHKSVSWYQQVLGQGPQFIFQYYEKEERGRGNFPDRFSARQFPNYSSELNVNALLLGDSALYLCASSIQGDDTEAFFGQGTRLTVV.

V and J are TRBV15 and TRBJ1-1; D is uncertain. The V end lost 0 bases, the J end lost 4 bases, and 15 bases lay between the germline ends. This CDR3 is built from 16 residues. Germline V lookup: CDR1 LNHNV, CDR2 YYDKDF (reference sequence). The CDR3 reads CATSREARGIGTEAFF. CDR3 in DNA: TGTGCCACCAGCAGAGAGGCCCGAGGGATTGGCACTGAAGCTTTCTTT.

The J gene is TRBJ2-1, the V gene TRBV4-3; the match to TRBD1 covers 9 bases. The CDR3 contains 17 residues. Germline-derived CDR1 and CDR2 are LGHNA and YSLEER. V lost 0 bases, J lost 9 bases, and 12 bases stayed unmatched. This CDR3 is CASSQDLGDRVLIEQFF. The CDR3 DNA is TGCGCCAGCAGCCAAGATCTTGGGGACAGGGTTCTCATTGAGCAGTTCTTC.

This chain connects TRBV5-8 to TRBJ2-1; D gene ambiguous. The CDR3 is made up of 15 amino acids. Germline V CDR1 and CDR2: SGHTS, YDEGEE. V was pared by 4 bases and J by 4 bases, with 15 bases between. CDR3 nucleotide sequence: TGTGCCAGCAGCACAAAAGGGCCTTCTTACAATGAGCAGTTCTTC. It encodes CASSTKGPSYNEQFF.

The genes are TRBV18 and TRBJ2-7; D gene uncertain. Trimming pared 3 bases from V and 5 bases from J, leaving 11 bases between. The CDR3 covers 13 residues. Germline lookup yields CDR1 KGHSH and CDR2 LQKENI. DNA of the CDR3: TGTGCCAGCTCACCGGGTCATCTGAACGAGCAGTACTTC. This gives the protein CASSPGHLNEQYF.

The chain carries TRBV10-3 and TRBJ1-2; tentative D call: TRBD1 (5 bases). CDR3 length equals 18 residues. Deletions cut 2 bases from V and 7 bases from J, with 26 bases between. Germline-derived CDR1 and CDR2 are ENHRY and SYGVKD. The CDR3 here is CAISETPGTGGGGGGYTF. The DNA of the CDR3 is TGTGCCATCAGTGAGACCCCTGGGACTGGCGGAGGAGGTGGTGGCTACACCTTC.

The chain employs TRBV6-5 and TRBJ2-1; 11 positions agree with TRBD2. V lost 0 bases, J lost 10 bases, and 5 bases stayed unmatched. Germline CDR1 is MNHEY and CDR2 is SVGAGI. The CDR3 has 15 residues. The CDR3 region has the DNA TGTGCCAGCAGTTACTCGGAACTAGCGGGAGAGGAGCAGTTCTTC. Translation: CASSYSELAGEEQFF.